Below are 22 T cell receptor beta chains sequenced from a single sample in a study of shared T cell receptors in the human thymus. Only in-frame clones appear in the TCRdb table, and some are missing; sequencing was by immunoSEQ multiplex PCR. Seen here are almost 550,000 clones, 75% to 80% observed once, and the top ten hold 0.013%. The same data also contributed to another study, on human thymus T cells.

The specimen was thymocytes. These receptors were collected from a boy under three years old with a congenital heart defect.

The rearrangement joins TRBV7-6 to TRBJ2-1; TRBD2 aligns across 7 bases. V lost 2 bases to trimming and J lost 4 bases; unmatched junction nucleotides: 5. The CDR3 spans 15 residues. Germline CDR1 SGHVS, CDR2 FNYEAQ. As DNA, the CDR3 is TGTGCCAGCAGCTTACCCGGGAGGATATACAATGAGCAGTTCTTC. It codes for CASSLPGRIYNEQFF.

The J gene is TRBJ1-1, the V gene TRBV4-1, with 11 bases matching TRBD1. The trim removed 1 base at V and 5 bases at J, leaving 9 bases unmatched. The CDR3 loop spans 17 amino acids. Germline V gene data show CDR1 as MGHRA and CDR2 as YSYEKL. DNA of the CDR3: TGCGCCAGCAGCCAAGGGACAGGGGGCTCGATGGGAACTGAAGCTTTCTTT. It yields the protein CASSQGTGGSMGTEAFF.

The chain uses TRBV7-2 and TRBJ2-2; TRBD1 matches 7 bases. This CDR3 has 18 amino acids. Germline CDR1 reads SGHTA; CDR2 reads FQGNSA. V lost 1 base to trimming and J lost 3 bases; unmatched junction nucleotides: 11. This CDR3 is CASSLVGTGDPHTGELFF. The CDR3, as DNA: TGTGCCAGCAGCTTAGTGGGAACAGGGGATCCCCACACCGGGGAGCTGTTTTTT.

V gene TRBV30 combines with J gene TRBJ2-7; 11 bases agree with TRBD2. Germline lookup yields CDR1 GTSNPN and CDR2 SVGIG (reference sequence). The CDR3 contains 14 residues. The V gene end was trimmed by 2 bases and the J gene end by 4 bases; junction bases not matched to a gene: 4. The CDR3, as DNA: TGTGCCTGGAGTTTCCGGACTAGCGGGTACGAGCAGTACTTC. Residues: CAWSFRTSGYEQYF.

The sample holds a few counts of this clone. The chain uses TRBV29-1 and TRBJ2-5; 11 nucleotides line up with TRBD2. The CDR3 contains 17 residues. Germline CDR1 SQVTM, CDR2 ANQGSEA. Unmatched junction bases numbered 11, after V lost 3 bases and J lost 2 bases. The CDR3 sequence is CSVEETTGTSGQETQYF. The CDR3 DNA reads TGCAGCGTTGAGGAGACTACCGGGACTAGCGGACAAGAGACCCAGTACTTC.

This clone has only a few counts. The chain is built from TRBV7-9 and TRBJ2-1; the match to TRBD1 covers 7 bases. CDR3 length: 18 amino acids. The V gene end was trimmed by 3 bases and the J gene end by 4 bases; junction bases not matched to a gene: 15. Germline lookup yields CDR1 SEHNR and CDR2 FQNEAQ (reference sequence). CDR3 region: CASSFSLVGQALYNEQFF. The CDR3, as DNA: TGTGCCAGCAGCTTCTCTCTCGTCGGACAGGCTCTATACAATGAGCAGTTCTTC.

This clone has more than one count but fewer than ten. The V and J genes are TRBV5-6 and TRBJ2-1; the D is unclear. Germline V gene lookup returns CDR1 SGHDT and CDR2 YYEEEE. The V gene lost 0 bases and the J gene lost 0 bases, with 4 bases spanning the gap. The CDR3 runs to 14 residues. The CDR3 nucleotides read TGTGCCAGCAGCTTGGGGCCCTCCTACAATGAGCAGTTCTTC. This sequence encodes CASSLGPSYNEQFF.

The chain has TRBV4-1 and TRBJ1-1; D not resolved. CDR3 length: 17 residues. The germline V gene encodes CDR1 MGHRA and CDR2 YSYEKL. Trimming stripped 0 bases from V and 0 bases from J, with 14 bases between. This chain's CDR3 is CASSQDLWEALNTEAFF. The CDR3 nucleotides are TGCGCCAGCAGCCAAGATCTTTGGGAGGCTTTGAACACTGAAGCTTTCTTT.

The chain has TRBV27 and TRBJ2-7, with 7 bases lining up with TRBD2. The CDR3 spans 14 residues. The V gene end was trimmed by 3 bases and the J gene end by 5 bases; junction bases not matched to a gene: 7. The germline V gene has CDR1 MNHEY and CDR2 SMNVEV (reference sequence). CDR3 nucleotide sequence: TGTGCCAGCAGTTTCGAGCGGGAAGGCAACGAGCAGTACTTC. The encoded protein is CASSFEREGNEQYF.

The count of this clone is one. The chain recombines TRBV15 with TRBJ2-5, with TRBD2 matching over 11 bases. Losses at the gene ends were 2 bases for V and 1 base for J; bases not matched to a gene: 3. CDR1 and CDR2 from the germline V gene are LNHNV and YYDKDF (reference sequence). The CDR3 consists of 16 residues. In nucleotides, the CDR3 is TGTGCCACCAGCAGAATAACTAGCGGGAGCCAAGAGACCCAGTACTTC. Amino acid sequence: CATSRITSGSQETQYF.

This rearrangement joins TRBV5-1 to TRBJ2-1; 13 nucleotides match TRBD2. The ends lost 4 bases at V and 3 bases at J; junction bases unmatched: 4. There are 16 residues in the CDR3. Germline-derived CDR1 and CDR2 are SGHRS and YFSETQ. The DNA of the CDR3 is TGCGCCAGCAGCCGGACTAGCGGGGGCTTCTACAATGAGCAGTTCTTC. Encoded protein: CASSRTSGGFYNEQFF.

The sample holds a few counts of this clone. The chain couples TRBV28 to TRBJ2-7, with TRBD2 as a possible D gene (5 bases). The CDR3 runs to 15 residues. Germline V lookup: CDR1 MDHEN, CDR2 SYDVKM. The V end was cut by 4 bases, the J end by 3 bases, with 16 bases between. The CDR3, as DNA: TGTGCCAGCAGTTCGCCGACACGGAGGTTCTACGAGCAGTACTTC. Amino acids: CASSSPTRRFYEQYF.

The table lists this clone with a count of one. The V and J genes are TRBV5-4 and TRBJ2-2; TRBD2 is a possible D gene (6 bases). The CDR3 is made up of 17 amino acids. From germline, CDR1 is SGHNT and CDR2 YYREEE (reference sequence). V was shortened by 2 bases and J by 0 bases, with 14 bases between the two germline ends. The CDR3, as DNA: TGTGCCAGCAGCTTAGCGGGTAAAAGCGCGAACACCGGGGAGCTGTTTTTT. Protein: CASSLAGKSANTGELFF.

This clone was counted a few times. This chain uses TRBV6-4 with TRBJ2-2, with 10 bases matching TRBD1. CDR1 is MRHNA, CDR2 SNTAGT, per germline. V lost 5 bases, J lost 4 bases, and 10 bases stayed unmatched. This CDR3 has 17 residues. CDR3 sequence (DNA): TGTGCCAGCAGTCCCAAGGACAGGGGGTTTTCCACCGGGGAGCTGTTTTTT. Its translation: CASSPKDRGFSTGELFF.

The rearrangement uses TRBV29-1 and TRBJ2-7; 7 bases agree with TRBD1. CDR1 and CDR2 (germline): SQVTM, ANQGSEA. Unmatched junction bases numbered 3, after V lost 3 bases and J lost 1 base. The CDR3 has 13 amino acids. The CDR3 reads CSVDEGASYEQYF. Written as DNA, the CDR3 is TGCAGCGTTGACGAGGGGGCTTCCTACGAGCAGTACTTC.

J is TRBJ2-1 and V is TRBV5-6; D may be TRBD2 (6 bases). V was clipped by 4 bases and J by 2 bases, with 10 bases between them. The germline CDR1 and CDR2 sequences are SGHDT and YYEEEE. The CDR3 runs to 14 residues. The CDR3, as DNA: TGTGCCAGCAGCATGGTAGCGGCCTACAATGAGCAGTTCTTC. The encoded protein is CASSMVAAYNEQFF. Supplemented by reference TRBV5-6 and TRBJ2-1, the full variable domain reads DAGVTQSPTHLIKTRGQQVTLRCSPKSGHDTVSWYQQALGQGPQFIFQYYEEEERQRGNFPDRFSGHQFPNYSSELNVNALLLGDSALYLCASSMVAAYNEQFFGPGTRLTVL.

Only one count was recorded for this clone. The CDR3 here is CASIPWGESSGNTIYF. CDR3 DNA: TGTGCCAGCATCCCCTGGGGGGAGAGCTCTGGAAACACCATATATTTT. The chain employs TRBV5-8 and TRBJ1-3; D is possibly TRBD1 (5 bases). CDR1 and CDR2 from the germline V gene are SGHTS and YDEGEE. V lost 6 bases, J lost 0 bases, and 16 bases lay in between. The CDR3 is made up of 16 amino acids.

The chain combines TRBV19 with TRBJ1-2, with 9 nucleotides matching TRBD1. CDR1 LNHDA and CDR2 SQIVND come from the germline V gene (reference sequence). The CDR3 sequence is 16 residues long. V trimming: 0 bases; J trimming: 5 bases; junction bases outside the gene matches: 7. The CDR3 sequence is CASSIDRQGEWYGYTF. CDR3 sequence (DNA): TGTGCCAGTAGTATAGACAGACAGGGGGAATGGTATGGCTACACCTTC. Together with reference TRBV19 and TRBJ1-2, the CDR3 gives the full variable domain: DGGITQSPKYLFRKEGQNVTLSCEQNLNHDAMYWYRQDPGQGLRLIYYSQIVNDFQKGDIAEGYSVSREKKESFPLTVTSAQKNPTAFYLCASSIDRQGEWYGYTFGSGTRLTVV.

The rearrangement joins TRBV15 to TRBJ2-1; 7 bases match TRBD1. Germline V gene sequence: CDR1 LNHNV, CDR2 YYDKDF (reference sequence). This CDR3 spans 16 amino acids. J was trimmed by 5 bases and V by 0 bases; bases with no gene match: 7. This chain's CDR3 is CATSRDWAGGNNEQFF. CDR3 nucleotide sequence: TGTGCCACCAGCAGAGATTGGGCAGGGGGAAACAATGAGCAGTTCTTC. The full variable domain, rest sourced from reference TRBV15 and TRBJ2-1, is DAMVIQNPRYQVTQFGKPVTLSCSQTLNHNVMYWYQQKSSQAPKLLFHYYDKDFNNEADTPDNFQSRRPNTSFCFLDIRSPGLGDTAMYLCATSRDWAGGNNEQFFGPGTRLTVL.

The V and J genes are TRBV5-5 and TRBJ1-2, with D maybe TRBD1 (5 bases). Trimming shortened V by 0 bases and J by 2 bases, and 14 bases separated the two germline ends. This CDR3 is 16 amino acids long. The V gene's germline CDR1 is SGHKS and CDR2 YYEKEE (reference sequence). CDR3 residues: CASSLGTGTYNYGYTF. In DNA form, the CDR3 reads TGTGCCAGCAGCTTGGGGACCGGGACTTACAACTATGGCTACACCTTC.

Concerning this clone itself: Other DNA variants within this sample encode the same CDR3. This CDR3 is CAGSRTGMITEAFF. The CDR3 coding sequence is TGCGCCGGATCACGGACAGGAATGATCACTGAAGCTTTCTTT. This rearrangement joins TRBV4-1 to TRBJ1-1; 7 bases fit TRBD1. Germline lookup yields CDR1 MGHRA and CDR2 YSYEKL. With V trimmed by 11 bases and J by 4 bases, 13 bases remained unmatched. This CDR3 is 14 amino acids long.

The chain joins TRBV4-2 to TRBJ2-1; D may be TRBD2 (5 bases). Germline CDR1 reads LGHNA; CDR2 reads YNFKEQ. The ends were cut back, 3 bases at V and 9 bases at J, with 12 bases in the middle. CDR3 length: 13 amino acids. CDR3 coding DNA: TGTGCCAGCAGCCAGGGAGCTATTGCTGAGCAGTTCTTC. Its protein is CASSQGAIAEQFF.